The 17 T cell receptor beta chains below were found in one sample sequenced in a study of T cell responses to AZD1222 COVID-19 vaccine. The assay was immunoSEQ multiplex PCR, and TCRdb's table has in-frame clones only and misses some. The sample yields more than 60,000 clones, around 90% seen once. The starting material was peripheral blood, obtained 28 days after the second AZD1222 dose. These receptor sequences come from an adult who received the AZD1222 COVID-19 vaccine.

This chain uses TRBV7-2 with TRBJ2-2, with TRBD2 matching over 7 bases. The junction had 9 bases not matched to a gene; V was cut back by 3 bases and J by 5 bases. Germline V gene lookup returns CDR1 SGHTA and CDR2 FQGNSA. This CDR3 is 16 amino acids long. CDR3 in DNA: TGTGCCAGCAGCTTTGGGGAGGGATTGGCAACCGGGGAGCTGTTTTTT. Amino acids: CASSFGEGLATGELFF.

The chain links TRBV11-2 to TRBJ1-4; 9 bases align to TRBD1. There are 15 residues in the CDR3. The germline CDR1 and CDR2 sequences are SGHAT and FQNNGV. The trim removed 1 base at V and 8 bases at J, leaving 5 bases unmatched. This CDR3 is CASSLGTGASEKLFF. The CDR3 DNA sequence: TGTGCCAGCAGCTTAGGGACAGGGGCTTCGGAAAAACTGTTTTTT.

For the CDR3, the DNA is TGTGCCAGCAGTCTCCTAACGGCCAAGAACACTGAAGCTTTCTTT. The encoded protein is CASSLLTAKNTEAFF. J is TRBJ1-1 and V is TRBV27; D is unclear. Deletions cut 5 bases from V and 1 base from J, with 14 bases between. Germline CDR1 MNHEY, CDR2 SMNVEV (reference sequence). The CDR3 has 15 amino acids.

The chain joins TRBV7-2 to TRBJ2-1; 11 nucleotides align to TRBD1. Germline V gives CDR1 SGHTA, CDR2 FQGNSA. Germline trimming cut 5 bases from V and 9 bases from J; bases unmatched to any gene: 9. The length of the CDR3 is 15 residues. CDR3 DNA: TGTGCCAGCAGCCCTGATTGGACAGGGGGCCTTGAGCAGTTCTTC. Its protein product is CASSPDWTGGLEQFF.

The V call is TRBV14, the J call TRBJ1-3; possible D gene TRBD1, 6 bases. Germline CDR1 and CDR2: SGHDN and FVKESK. This CDR3 is built from 16 residues. Trimming stripped 3 bases from V and 0 bases from J, with 12 bases between. CDR3 residues: CASSQPGDNSGNTIYF. The CDR3 nucleotides are TGTGCCAGCAGCCAGCCGGGGGACAACTCTGGAAACACCATATATTTT.

The chain combines TRBV6-5 with TRBJ1-1, with D perhaps TRBD1 (6 bases). The germline V gene encodes CDR1 MNHEY and CDR2 SVGAGI. The germline V and J ends were trimmed by 0 bases and 1 base, with 9 bases remaining between them. This CDR3 comprises 15 residues. CDR3 in DNA: TGTGCCAGCAGTTACTCGGGACATAGGAACACTGAAGCTTTCTTT. Translated, it gives CASSYSGHRNTEAFF.

The rearrangement links TRBV9 to TRBJ2-7; TRBD2 matches at 10 bases. The CDR3 extends over 18 amino acids. Germline CDR1 reads SGDLS; CDR2 reads YYNGEE. The trim removed 0 bases at V and 0 bases at J, leaving 9 bases unmatched. CDR3: CASSVGVVKRGGSYEQYF. CDR3 coding DNA: TGTGCCAGCAGCGTAGGGGTAGTGAAGCGGGGGGGCTCCTACGAGCAGTACTTC.

V and J are TRBV2 and TRBJ1-5; possibly TRBD1 for D (6 bases). The CDR3 sequence is 15 residues long. The V end was cut by 6 bases, the J end by 6 bases, with 18 bases between. Germline CDR1 SNHLY, CDR2 FYNNEI. The CDR3 sequence is CASRKRRQGSQPQHF. CDR3 DNA sequence: TGTGCCAGCAGAAAGCGGCGGCAGGGGAGTCAGCCCCAGCATTTT.

The count of this clone is one. This rearrangement joins TRBV28 to TRBJ2-7; D might be TRBD2 (6 bases). Per germline, CDR1 MDHEN and CDR2 SYDVKM. V was trimmed by 6 bases and J by 2 bases, leaving 17 bases between them. This CDR3 is 15 amino acids long. The CDR3 loop is CASSLSGPGTYEQYF. CDR3 DNA: TGTGCCAGCAGCCTAAGCGGGCCAGGGACCTACGAGCAGTACTTC.

The genes are TRBV3-1 (or the pseudogene TRBV3-2) and TRBJ2-5, with a possible D match to TRBD2 (6 bases). Germline loops: CDR1 LGHDT, CDR2 YNNKEL (reference sequence). V was cut by 1 base and J by 1 base, with 13 bases left in between. The CDR3 loop spans 16 amino acids. CDR3 in DNA: TGTGCCAGCAGCCAAGGCGGACTACTTCTCCAAGAGACCCAGTACTTC. Its translation is CASSQGGLLLQETQYF.

The chain carries TRBV27 and TRBJ2-7; 7 bases fit TRBD1. The CDR3 sequence is 12 residues long. The V gene's germline CDR1 is MNHEY and CDR2 SMNVEV (reference sequence). V trimming: 6 bases; J trimming: 3 bases; junction bases outside the gene matches: 2. CDR3 sequence: CASRAGGYEQYF. The CDR3 region has the DNA TGTGCCAGCAGAGCAGGGGGCTACGAGCAGTACTTC.

This sequence joins TRBV2 and TRBJ2-7; no definite D call. Germline assignment: CDR1 SNHLY and CDR2 FYNNEI. Trimming shortened V by 4 bases and J by 8 bases, and 15 bases separated the two germline ends. The CDR3 totals 13 residues. The CDR3: CASSVRPYVQQYF. CDR3 DNA: TGTGCCAGCAGTGTTCGCCCGTACGTCCAGCAGTACTTC.

V and J are TRBV7-6 and TRBJ2-7, with 8 bases lining up with TRBD2. Unmatched junction bases numbered 6, after V lost 0 bases and J lost 5 bases. The germline CDR1 and CDR2 sequences are SGHVS and FNYEAQ. The CDR3 has 15 residues. CDR3 protein: CASSLANLAGNEQYF. CDR3 nucleotide sequence: TGTGCCAGCAGCTTAGCGAACCTAGCGGGTAACGAGCAGTACTTC.

The V gene is TRBV11-2, the J gene TRBJ1-2; no firm D call. V lost 5 bases and J 4 bases, leaving 26 bases between the germline ends. The germline gives CDR1 SGHAT, CDR2 FQNNGV. This CDR3 region has 18 residues. CDR3 sequence: CASSPVGDGDAHFYGYTF. Written as DNA, the CDR3 is TGTGCCAGCAGCCCAGTTGGGGATGGTGACGCTCATTTCTATGGCTACACCTTC.

This chain links TRBV7-2 with TRBJ1-3, with TRBD1 matching over 8 bases. The CDR3 is 16 amino acids. Looked up from germline, CDR1 is SGHTA and CDR2 is FQGNSA. V shed 4 bases, J shed 4 bases, and the junction held 9 bases outside the gene matches. The CDR3 reads CASSSVNRGGGNTIYF. CDR3 nucleotide sequence: TGTGCCAGCAGCTCCGTAAACAGGGGGGGAGGAAACACCATATATTTT.

The CDR3 DNA follows: TGTGCCTGGAGTGTGACAGGGTATGGCTACACCTTC. Translation: CAWSVTGYGYTF. The genes are TRBV30 and TRBJ1-2; 7 positions agree with TRBD1. The germline gives CDR1 GTSNPN, CDR2 SVGIG (reference sequence). The CDR3 loop spans 12 amino acids. V lost 0 bases to trimming and J lost 5 bases; unmatched junction nucleotides: 0.

This clone appeared once. The chain uses TRBV28 and TRBJ2-3; 7 positions agree with TRBD2. The germline V gene encodes CDR1 MDHEN and CDR2 SYDVKM. V gave up 7 bases and J gave up 1 base; unmatched junction bases: 5. The CDR3 has 14 amino acids. The CDR3 DNA follows: TGTGCCAGCAATGGCGGGAGTGGCACAGATACGCAGTATTTT. Protein: CASNGGSGTDTQYF.